What follows are 30 T cell receptor beta chains derived from one specimen sequenced in a study of blood T cells in healthy people across ages. A sample-barcoded 5' primer and a J-beta primer mix were used in a second PCR of roughly 6 to 12 cycles. Each CDR3 protein gets one entry after TCRdb re-called the 5' RACE reads with MiXCR. Among 550,000 to 650,000 distinct CDR3 sequences listed, about 25% were seen once. This same sample was also taken into another study, of T cells of mothers and their children.

Sequencing was carried out using blood. The receptors shown here come from a boy younger than 10 in good health.

CDR3 sequence: CASSLGTTDNEQFF. DNA for the CDR3: TGTGCCAGCAGTTTAGGGACTACCGACAATGAGCAGTTCTTC. The chain couples TRBV12-3 or TRBV12-4 to TRBJ2-1, with D perhaps matching TRBD2 (6 bases). The CDR3 runs to 14 residues. Trimming left V 1 base short and J 5 bases short, with 9 bases between.

This clonotype showed up just a few times. V gene TRBV5-1 combines with J gene TRBJ2-5, with 10 bases identical to TRBD2. Germline assignment: CDR1 SGHRS and CDR2 YFSETQ. The CDR3 has 15 residues. After removal of 5 bases from V and 4 bases from J, the junction contained 8 bases not matched to a gene. The DNA of the CDR3 is TGCGCCAGCAGTCCTAGCGGGAGTCTCGTAGAGACCCAGTACTTC. Residues: CASSPSGSLVETQYF.

There are a few counts of this clonotype. Sequence at one end of the junction differs from germline and may be a read error. The chain links TRBV5-1 to TRBJ1-1; tentative D call: TRBD1 (5 bases). Germline assignment: CDR1 SGHRS and CDR2 YFSETQ. CDR3 length equals 15 residues. The DNA of the CDR3 is TGCGCCAGCAGCTCCGATCCCGGAGCGGACACTGAAGCCTTCTTT. Translated: CASSSDPGADTEAFF.

V and J are TRBV4-2 and TRBJ2-1; 8 bases are a match to TRBD1. CDR1 and CDR2 from the germline V gene are LGHNA and YNFKEQ. J lost 6 bases, V lost 4 bases, and 5 bases had no gene match. This CDR3 spans 14 amino acids. The CDR3 protein is CASSPRDRFNEQFF. In DNA, the CDR3 is TGTGCCAGCAGCCCCCGGGACAGGTTCAATGAGCAGTTCTTC.

This clonotype has only a few counts. This sequence joins TRBV6-6 and TRBJ2-1; D uncertain. Deletions cut 2 bases from V and 7 bases from J, with 6 bases between. CDR3 size: 12 residues. Germline-derived CDR1 and CDR2 are MNHNY and SVGAGI (reference sequence). CDR3 in amino acids: CASSYTRNEQFF. In DNA, the CDR3 is TGTGCCAGCAGTTACACGAGGAATGAGCAGTTCTTC.

This chain uses TRBV2 with TRBJ2-2; D may be TRBD1 (6 bases). Germline V gene sequence: CDR1 SNHLY, CDR2 FYNNEI. This CDR3 comprises 13 residues. Deletions cut 9 bases from V and 2 bases from J, with 10 bases between. CDR3 DNA: TGTGCCAGTAACAGGGATAACACCGGGGAGCTGTTTTTT. Protein product: CASNRDNTGELFF.

This clonotype was detected only a few times. The V call is TRBV20-1, the J call TRBJ1-6; a weak D match, TRBD1 (5 bases). CDR1 and CDR2 (germline): DFQATT, SNEGSKA (reference sequence). This CDR3 is built from 15 residues. Trimming left V 6 bases short and J 5 bases short, with 17 bases between. The CDR3 here is CSATGGEADNSPLHF. In nucleotides, the CDR3 is TGCAGTGCCACCGGGGGGGAAGCAGATAATTCACCCCTCCACTTT.

This chain connects TRBV6-5 to TRBJ2-4, with D perhaps matching TRBD2 (5 bases). CDR3 size: 17 residues. The germline V and J ends were trimmed by 0 bases and 1 base, with 13 bases remaining between them. Germline values: CDR1 MNHEY, CDR2 SVGAGI. In DNA, the CDR3 is TGTGCCAGCAGTTACTCCTACGAGGGTCCCGCCAAAAACATTCAGTACTTC. Its translation: CASSYSYEGPAKNIQYF.

This chain links TRBV5-5 with TRBJ2-1; TRBD2 matches at 13 bases. CDR1 and CDR2 (germline): SGHKS, YYEKEE (reference sequence). The CDR3 spans 15 residues. J was trimmed by 8 bases and V by 0 bases; bases with no gene match: 2. CDR3 residues: CASSLVLAGGYEQFF. The CDR3, as DNA: TGTGCCAGCAGCTTGGTACTAGCGGGAGGGTATGAGCAGTTCTTC.

This chain connects TRBV30 to TRBJ2-1, with D uncertain. CDR3 length: 15 amino acids. Per the germline V gene, CDR1 is GTSNPN and CDR2 is SVGIG (reference sequence). Trimming left V 0 bases short and J 0 bases short, with 9 bases between. CDR3 residues: CAWSVGVSSYNEQFF. Here the CDR3 DNA reads TGTGCCTGGAGTGTGGGCGTCAGCTCCTACAATGAGCAGTTCTTC.

The rearrangement joins TRBV12-3 or TRBV12-4 to TRBJ1-2, with 7 bases identical to TRBD1. V shed 3 bases and J 3 bases; nucleotides not matched to a gene: 7. The CDR3 runs 15 residues. The CDR3 sequence is CASSLGDRIYYGYTF. The DNA for the CDR3 is TGTGCCAGCAGTTTGGGGGACAGAATTTACTATGGCTACACCTTC.

This clonotype was recorded at least ten times. The J gene is TRBJ2-2, the V gene TRBV2; D might be TRBD1 (6 bases). The CDR3 is 13 residues long. V was pared by 7 bases and J by 4 bases, with 10 bases between. The germline gives CDR1 SNHLY, CDR2 FYNNEI. The DNA of the CDR3 is TGTGCCAGCACTCCCAGGGGCACCGGGGAGCTGTTTTTT. As protein: CASTPRGTGELFF.

V and J are TRBV5-1 and TRBJ2-5; the match to TRBD1 covers 9 bases. The J call may be faulty, since TRBJ2-7 better matches the DNA end. CDR1 is SGHRS, CDR2 YFSETQ, per germline. The CDR3 sequence is 16 residues long. The CDR3 sequence: CASSRGTGLRSYEQYF. The DNA for the CDR3 is TGCGCCAGCAGCAGGGGGACAGGGCTTCGGTCCTACGAGCAGTACTTC.

The gene calls are TRBV9 and TRBJ2-7; 9 bases are shared with TRBD1. The ends lost 4 bases at V and 6 bases at J; junction bases unmatched: 14. The CDR3 contains 16 residues. Germline CDR1 SGDLS, CDR2 YYNGEE. DNA for the CDR3: TGTGCCAGCAGCCCAGTACCGGGACAGGGTCTTGGCGAGCAGTACTTC. Protein: CASSPVPGQGLGEQYF.

The chain combines TRBV6-2 or TRBV6-3 with TRBJ2-1; D is undetermined. The J call may be in error: the DNA end matches TRBJ2-7 better. Germline V gene sequence: CDR1 MNHEY, CDR2 SVGEGT. CDR3 length: 13 residues. CDR3 coding DNA: TGTGCCAGCAGTTACAACAGACTCTACGAGCAGTACTTC. It encodes CASSYNRLYEQYF.

In DNA, the CDR3 is TGCGCCAGCAGCAGGGACTCCGAAGGTCCCTACGAGCAGTACTTC. Residues: CASSRDSEGPYEQYF. The chain recombines TRBV5-1 with TRBJ2-5; TRBD2 might be the D (6 bases). The assigned J gene may be wrong: the sequence end matches TRBJ2-7 better. Per the germline V gene, CDR1 is SGHRS and CDR2 is YFSETQ. This CDR3 comprises 15 residues.

This rearrangement joins TRBV4-3 to TRBJ2-3; D may be TRBD2 (6 bases). Germline assignment: CDR1 LGHNA and CDR2 YSLEER. This CDR3 is built from 18 residues. Trimming removed 1 base at V and 4 bases at J, with 21 bases between. The CDR3 here is CASSQGIGTPRFADTQYF. As DNA, the CDR3 is TGCGCCAGCAGCCAAGGAATCGGGACTCCAAGATTCGCAGATACGCAGTATTTT.

Ten or more counts support this clonotype. J is TRBJ2-3 and V is TRBV20-1, with 9 positions matching TRBD2. This CDR3 has 13 amino acids. Losses at the gene ends were 4 bases for V and 3 bases for J; bases not matched to a gene: 2. Per germline, CDR1 DFQATT and CDR2 SNEGSKA (reference sequence). CDR3 in amino acids: CSAKREETDTQYF. The CDR3, as DNA: TGCAGTGCTAAGCGGGAGGAGACAGATACGCAGTATTTT.

The chain is built from TRBV15 and TRBJ2-1; D may be TRBD2 (5 bases). Trimming left V 1 base short and J 3 bases short, with 13 bases between. The V gene's germline CDR1 is LNHNV and CDR2 YYDKDF (reference sequence). The CDR3 totals 16 residues. The CDR3 sequence is CATSRGMEARYNEQFF. The CDR3 nucleotides read TGTGCCACCAGCAGAGGAATGGAGGCCCGCTACAATGAGCAGTTCTTC. Filled out from reference TRBV15 and TRBJ2-1, the complete variable domain reads DAMVIQNPRYQVTQFGKPVTLSCSQTLNHNVMYWYQQKSSQAPKLLFHYYDKDFNNEADTPDNFQSRRPNTSFCFLDIRSPGLGDTAMYLCATSRGMEARYNEQFFGPGTRLTVL.

Note on this clonotype: Being one base from a much bigger clone, this may be a read error. The rearrangement joins TRBV9 to TRBJ2-5; a weak D match, TRBD2 (6 bases). CDR1 and CDR2 (germline): SGDLS, YYNGEE. The CDR3 has 14 residues. The DNA of the CDR3 is TGTGCCAGCGGCGTAGCGGCGGGGCAAGAGACCCAGTACTTC. It encodes CASGVAAGQETQYF.

This rearrangement joins TRBV7-3 to TRBJ2-5; the D is unclear. Looked up from germline, CDR1 is SGHTA and CDR2 is FQGTGA. The V gene lost 4 bases and the J gene lost 5 bases, with 11 bases spanning the gap. The CDR3 consists of 13 residues. The chain's CDR3 is CASSSNSWETQYF. The CDR3 nucleotides are TGTGCCAGCAGCTCAAACAGCTGGGAGACCCAGTACTTC.

The gene calls are TRBV12-3 or TRBV12-4 and TRBJ2-5; the D gene could be TRBD1 or TRBD2 (5 bases each). The J call is uncertain, as TRBJ2-7 better fits the DNA end. The CDR3 runs to 12 residues. CDR3 in amino acids: CASSLAGVEQYF. The CDR3, as DNA: TGTGCCAGCAGTTTAGCGGGGGTCGAGCAGTACTTC.

V is TRBV25-1 and J is TRBJ2-7; D is unresolved. CDR3 length equals 13 residues. V was pared by 3 bases and J by 3 bases, with 9 bases between. Per the germline V gene, CDR1 is MGHDK and CDR2 is SYGVNS. The CDR3 region has the DNA TGTGCCAGCAGTGAGGAGTTAGGCTACGAGCAGTACTTC. It translates to CASSEELGYEQYF.

This rearrangement joins TRBV15 to TRBJ1-1; no definite D call. This CDR3 comprises 15 residues. From germline, CDR1 is LNHNV and CDR2 YYDKDF (reference sequence). V lost 3 bases and J lost 9, with 20 bases in between. In DNA form, the CDR3 reads TGTGCCACCAGCAGCACTTTCGGGCTAATTCCTCAAGCTTTCTTT. This gives the protein CATSSTFGLIPQAFF. The full variable domain, in which reference TRBV15 and TRBJ1-1 provide the parts outside the CDR3, is DAMVIQNPRYQVTQFGKPVTLSCSQTLNHNVMYWYQQKSSQAPKLLFHYYDKDFNNEADTPDNFQSRRPNTSFCFLDIRSPGLGDTAMYLCATSSTFGLIPQAFFGQGTRLTVV.

V usage is TRBV3-1 and J usage is TRBJ2-5, with unresolved D. Trimming stripped 3 bases from V and 6 bases from J, with 8 bases between. Germline CDR1 and CDR2: LGHDT and YNNKEL (reference sequence). The CDR3 is 12 residues long. The CDR3 DNA is TGTGCCAGCAGCCAGGAAACAAAGACCCAGTACTTC. This gives the protein CASSQETKTQYF.

This clonotype was found many times. The chain recombines TRBV9 with TRBJ2-2; weak D call: TRBD2 (6 bases). The CDR3 is 16 residues long. Germline lookup yields CDR1 SGDLS and CDR2 YYNGEE. V lost 0 bases and J lost 4, with 13 bases in between. DNA of the CDR3: TGTGCCAGCAGCGTAGGTCCTCCGGGAGCCACCGGGGAGCTGTTTTTT. Translated, it gives CASSVGPPGATGELFF.

V is TRBV29-1 and J is TRBJ2-1, with TRBD1 matching 7 bases. CDR1 is SQVTM and CDR2 is ANQGSEA in the germline V gene. This CDR3 comprises 15 residues. The ends lost 2 bases at V and 0 bases at J; junction bases unmatched: 4. As DNA, the CDR3 is TGCAGCGTTGAAACGGGACAGCTCTCCTACAATGAGCAGTTCTTC. Translation: CSVETGQLSYNEQFF.

This clonotype showed up just a few times. This chain connects TRBV29-1 to TRBJ2-7; 9 nucleotides match TRBD2. The CDR3 runs to 13 residues. Trimming at V came to 2 bases and at J to 5 bases, leaving 4 bases not matched to a gene. CDR1 and CDR2 from the germline V gene are SQVTM and ANQGSEA. CDR3 coding DNA: TGCAGCGTTGAACCCAGCGGGGGGAACGAGCAGTACTTC. Translating gives CSVEPSGGNEQYF.

The V gene is TRBV6-6, the J gene TRBJ2-5; D possibly corresponds to TRBD1 (8 bases). CDR1 MNHNY and CDR2 SVGAGI come from the germline V gene (reference sequence). The CDR3 runs 15 residues. V gave up 5 bases and J gave up 5 bases, with 18 bases separating them. For the CDR3, the DNA is TGTGCCAGCAGTCAAAACAGGGGGGGAAGGGAGACCCAGTACTTC. This encodes CASSQNRGGRETQYF.

This clonotype was seen a handful of times. V and J are TRBV25-1 and TRBJ1-1; TRBD1 is a possible D gene (5 bases). CDR3 length: 19 amino acids. Trimming stripped 2 bases from V and 4 bases from J, with 26 bases between. Germline V CDR1 and CDR2: MGHDK, SYGVNS. The CDR3 sequence is CASSEMGVRSSLSRTEAFF. In DNA, the CDR3 is TGTGCCAGCAGTGAAATGGGGGTTCGGAGCTCTTTGAGCCGCACTGAAGCTTTCTTT.